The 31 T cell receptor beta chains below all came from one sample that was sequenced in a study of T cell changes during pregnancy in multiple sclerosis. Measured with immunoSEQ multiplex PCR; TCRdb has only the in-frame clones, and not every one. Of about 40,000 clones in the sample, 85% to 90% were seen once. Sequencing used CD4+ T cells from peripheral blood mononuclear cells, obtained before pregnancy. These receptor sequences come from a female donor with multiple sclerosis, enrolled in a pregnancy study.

The CDR3 bases are TGCAGCGTTGGCACCCTGAGGCCTGACAATGAGCAGTTCTTC. This translates into CSVGTLRPDNEQFF. This chain uses TRBV29-1 with TRBJ2-1; D gene uncertain. Trimming took off 4 bases at V and 5 bases at J, with 15 bases between the two ends. The CDR3 sequence is 14 residues long. The V gene's germline CDR1 is SQVTM and CDR2 ANQGSEA.

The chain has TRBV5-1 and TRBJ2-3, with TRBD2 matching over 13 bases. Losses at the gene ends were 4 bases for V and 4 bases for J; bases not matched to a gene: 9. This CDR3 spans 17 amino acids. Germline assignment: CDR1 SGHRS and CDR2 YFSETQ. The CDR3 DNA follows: TGCGCCAGCAGCCCCGTGACTAGCGGGGGGCCCCCAGATACGCAGTATTTT. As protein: CASSPVTSGGPPDTQYF.

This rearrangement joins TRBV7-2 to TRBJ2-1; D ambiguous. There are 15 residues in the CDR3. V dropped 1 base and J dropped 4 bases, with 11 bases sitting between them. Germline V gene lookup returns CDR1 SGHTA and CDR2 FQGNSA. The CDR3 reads CASSLGVEPYNEQFF. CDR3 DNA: TGTGCCAGCAGCTTAGGCGTGGAGCCTTACAATGAGCAGTTCTTC.

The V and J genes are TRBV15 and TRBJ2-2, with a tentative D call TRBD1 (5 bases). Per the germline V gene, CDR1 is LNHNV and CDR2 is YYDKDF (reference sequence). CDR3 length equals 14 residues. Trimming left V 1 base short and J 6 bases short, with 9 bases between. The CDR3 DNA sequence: TGTGCCACCAGCAGAGGTGGGGCAGCCGGGGAGCTGTTTTTT. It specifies CATSRGGAAGELFF.

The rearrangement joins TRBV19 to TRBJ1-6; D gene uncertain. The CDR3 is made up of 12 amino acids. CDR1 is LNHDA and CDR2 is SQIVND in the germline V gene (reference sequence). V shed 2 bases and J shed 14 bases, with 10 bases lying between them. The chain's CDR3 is CASSISGGTLHF. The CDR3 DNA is TGTGCCAGTAGTATATCCGGCGGGACCCTCCACTTT.

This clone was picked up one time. CDR3 sequence: CASSEGGSKNIQYF. In DNA, the CDR3 is TGCGCCAGCAGTGAGGGAGGGTCCAAAAACATTCAGTACTTC. The V gene is TRBV10-1, the J gene TRBJ2-4, with D possibly being TRBD2 (6 bases). Germline V gene data show CDR1 as WNHNN and CDR2 as SYGVQD (reference sequence). V was shortened by 2 bases and J by 2 bases, with 7 bases between the two germline ends. This CDR3 is 14 amino acids long.

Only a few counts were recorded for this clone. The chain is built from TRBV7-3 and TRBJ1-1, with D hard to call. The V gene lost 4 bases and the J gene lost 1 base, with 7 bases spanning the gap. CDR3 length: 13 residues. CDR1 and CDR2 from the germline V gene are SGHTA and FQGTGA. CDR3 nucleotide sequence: TGTGCCAGCAGCTCTAGAGGGAACACTGAAGCTTTCTTT. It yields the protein CASSSRGNTEAFF.

CDR3 amino acids: CASSSTGTGVGSPLHF. The DNA for the CDR3 is TGTGCCAGCAGCTCGACCGGGACAGGGGTGGGCTCACCCCTCCACTTT. The chain uses TRBV11-2 and TRBJ1-6; 10 nucleotides line up with TRBD1. From germline, CDR1 is SGHAT and CDR2 FQNNGV. The CDR3 is made up of 16 amino acids. The V and J ends lost 4 bases and 10 bases, in that order; junction bases with no gene match: 10.

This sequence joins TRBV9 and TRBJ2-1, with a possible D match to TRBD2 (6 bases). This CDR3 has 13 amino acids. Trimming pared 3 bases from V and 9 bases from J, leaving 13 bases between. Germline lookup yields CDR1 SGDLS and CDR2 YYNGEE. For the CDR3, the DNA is TGTGCCAGCAGCGGGGACTTCGGTAGTGAGCAGTTCTTC. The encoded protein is CASSGDFGSEQFF.

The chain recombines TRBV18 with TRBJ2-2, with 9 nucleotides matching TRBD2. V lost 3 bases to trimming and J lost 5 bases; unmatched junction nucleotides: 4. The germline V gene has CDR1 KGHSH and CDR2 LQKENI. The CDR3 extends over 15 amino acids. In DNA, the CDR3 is TGTGCCAGCTCACCGGACAGCGGGGGGACCGGGGAGCTGTTTTTT. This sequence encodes CASSPDSGGTGELFF.

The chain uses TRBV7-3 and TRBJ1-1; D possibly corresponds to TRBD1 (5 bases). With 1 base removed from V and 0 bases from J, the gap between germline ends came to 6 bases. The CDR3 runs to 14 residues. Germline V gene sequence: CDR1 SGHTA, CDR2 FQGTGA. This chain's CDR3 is CASSLMGLNTEAFF. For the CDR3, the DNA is TGTGCCAGCAGCTTAATGGGGCTGAACACTGAAGCTTTCTTT.

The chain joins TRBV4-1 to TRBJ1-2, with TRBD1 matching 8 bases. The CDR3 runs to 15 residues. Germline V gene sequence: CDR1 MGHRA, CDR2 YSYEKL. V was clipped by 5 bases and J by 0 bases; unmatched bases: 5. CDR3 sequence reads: CASSLSTGANYGYTF. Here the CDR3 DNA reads TGCGCCAGCAGCTTATCGACAGGGGCTAACTATGGCTACACCTTC.

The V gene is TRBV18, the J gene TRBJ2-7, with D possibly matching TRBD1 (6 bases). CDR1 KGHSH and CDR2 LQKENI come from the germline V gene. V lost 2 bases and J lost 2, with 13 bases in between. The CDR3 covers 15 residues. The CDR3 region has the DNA TGTGCCAGCTCACCATTCGGGACAAAACCCTACGAGCAGTACTTC. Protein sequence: CASSPFGTKPYEQYF.

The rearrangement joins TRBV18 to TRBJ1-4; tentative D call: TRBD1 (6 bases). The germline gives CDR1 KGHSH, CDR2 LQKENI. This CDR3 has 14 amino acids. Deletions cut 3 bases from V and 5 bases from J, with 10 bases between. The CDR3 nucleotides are TGTGCCAGCTCACCGGGACAATACAATGAAAAACTGTTTTTT. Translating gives CASSPGQYNEKLFF.

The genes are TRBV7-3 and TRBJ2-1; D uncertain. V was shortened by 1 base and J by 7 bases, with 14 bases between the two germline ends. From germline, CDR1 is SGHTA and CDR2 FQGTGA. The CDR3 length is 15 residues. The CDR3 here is CASSLIPRPANEQFF. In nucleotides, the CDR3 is TGTGCCAGCAGCTTAATCCCCAGGCCGGCGAATGAGCAGTTCTTC.

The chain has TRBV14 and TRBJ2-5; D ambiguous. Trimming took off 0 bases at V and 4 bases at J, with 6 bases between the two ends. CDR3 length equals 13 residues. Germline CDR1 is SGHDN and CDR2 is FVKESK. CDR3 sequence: CASSQDIGETQYF. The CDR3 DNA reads TGTGCCAGCAGCCAAGATATCGGAGAGACCCAGTACTTC.

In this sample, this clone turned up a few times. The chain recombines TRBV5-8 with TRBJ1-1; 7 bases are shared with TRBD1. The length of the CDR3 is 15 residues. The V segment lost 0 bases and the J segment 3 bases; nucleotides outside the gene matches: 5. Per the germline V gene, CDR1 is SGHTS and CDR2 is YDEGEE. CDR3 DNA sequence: TGTGCCAGCAGCTTGGATGACAGGGCCGACACTGAAGCTTTCTTT. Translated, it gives CASSLDDRADTEAFF.

CDR3 coding DNA: TGCAGTGCTTGGACAGGCCAGGGCTACACCTTC. Residues: CSAWTGQGYTF. V is TRBV20-1 and J is TRBJ1-2; 7 positions match TRBD1. Per the germline V gene, CDR1 is DFQATT and CDR2 is SNEGSKA (reference sequence). The CDR3 sequence is 11 residues long. J was trimmed by 8 bases and V by 5 bases; bases with no gene match: 5.

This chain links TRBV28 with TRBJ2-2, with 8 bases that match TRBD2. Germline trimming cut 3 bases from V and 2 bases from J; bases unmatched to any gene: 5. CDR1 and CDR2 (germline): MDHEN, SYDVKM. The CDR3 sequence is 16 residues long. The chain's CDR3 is CASSLTLAGNTGELFF. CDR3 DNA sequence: TGTGCCAGCAGTTTGACCCTAGCGGGTAACACCGGGGAGCTGTTTTTT.

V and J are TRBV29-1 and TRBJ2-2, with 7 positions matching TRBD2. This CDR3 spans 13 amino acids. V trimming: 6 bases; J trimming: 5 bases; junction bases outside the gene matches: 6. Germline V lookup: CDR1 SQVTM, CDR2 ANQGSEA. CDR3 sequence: CSVAPGGTGELFF. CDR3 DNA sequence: TGCAGCGTGGCTCCCGGGGGGACCGGGGAGCTGTTTTTT.

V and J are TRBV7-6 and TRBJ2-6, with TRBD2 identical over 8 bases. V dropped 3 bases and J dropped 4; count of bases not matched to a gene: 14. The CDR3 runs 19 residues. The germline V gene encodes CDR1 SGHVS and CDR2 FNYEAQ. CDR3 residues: CASSFPVTSALPGANVLTF. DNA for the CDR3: TGTGCCAGCAGCTTTCCCGTGACTAGCGCCCTCCCGGGGGCCAACGTCCTGACTTTC.

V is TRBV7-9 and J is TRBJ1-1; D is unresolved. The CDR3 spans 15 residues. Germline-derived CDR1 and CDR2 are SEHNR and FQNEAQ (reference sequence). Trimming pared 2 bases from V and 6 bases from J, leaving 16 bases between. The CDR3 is CASSLNRDSTPEAFF. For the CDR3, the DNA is TGTGCCAGCAGCTTAAACCGGGATTCCACCCCTGAAGCTTTCTTT.

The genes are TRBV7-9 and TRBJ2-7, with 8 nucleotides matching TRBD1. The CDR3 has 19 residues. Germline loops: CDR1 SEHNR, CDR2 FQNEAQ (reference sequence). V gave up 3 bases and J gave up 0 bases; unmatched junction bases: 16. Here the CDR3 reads CASSFMVTGGQDFSYEQYF. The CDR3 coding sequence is TGTGCCAGCAGCTTCATGGTTACCGGGGGACAGGACTTCTCCTACGAGCAGTACTTC.

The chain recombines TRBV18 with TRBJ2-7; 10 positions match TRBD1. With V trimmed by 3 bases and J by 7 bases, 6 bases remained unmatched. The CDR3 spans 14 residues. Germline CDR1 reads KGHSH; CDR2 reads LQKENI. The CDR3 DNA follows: TGTGCCAGCTCACCCGGGACAGGGGCTAAGGAGCAGTACTTC. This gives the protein CASSPGTGAKEQYF.

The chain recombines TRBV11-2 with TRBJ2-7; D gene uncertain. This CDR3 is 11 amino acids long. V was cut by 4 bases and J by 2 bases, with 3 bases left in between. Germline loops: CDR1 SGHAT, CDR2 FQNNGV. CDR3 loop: CASSSAYEQYF. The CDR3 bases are TGTGCCAGCAGCTCCGCCTACGAGCAGTACTTC. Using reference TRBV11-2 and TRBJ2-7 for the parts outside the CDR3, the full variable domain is EAGVAQSPRYKIIEKRQSVAFWCNPISGHATLYWYQQILGQGPKLLIQFQNNGVVDDSQLPKDRFSAERLKGVDSTLKIQPAKLEDSAVYLCASSSAYEQYFGPGTRLTVT.

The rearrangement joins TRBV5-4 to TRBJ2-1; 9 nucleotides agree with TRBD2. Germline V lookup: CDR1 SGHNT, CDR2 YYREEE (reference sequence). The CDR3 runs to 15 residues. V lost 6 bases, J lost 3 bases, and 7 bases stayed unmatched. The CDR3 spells CASTLSAGGYNEQFF. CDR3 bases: TGTGCCAGCACCCTATCAGCGGGGGGCTACAATGAGCAGTTCTTC.

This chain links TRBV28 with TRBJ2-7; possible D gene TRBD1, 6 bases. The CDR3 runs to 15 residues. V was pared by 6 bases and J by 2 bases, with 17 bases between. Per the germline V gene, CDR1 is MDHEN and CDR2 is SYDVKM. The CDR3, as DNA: TGTGCCAGCAGATCAAAACAGGGAAAGACCTACGAGCAGTACTTC. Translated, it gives CASRSKQGKTYEQYF. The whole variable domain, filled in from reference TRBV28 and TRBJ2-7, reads DVKVTQSSRYLVKRTGEKVFLECVQDMDHENMFWYRQDPGLGLRLIYFSYDVKMKEKGDIPEGYSVSREKKERFSLILESASTNQTSMYLCASRSKQGKTYEQYFGPGTRLTVT.

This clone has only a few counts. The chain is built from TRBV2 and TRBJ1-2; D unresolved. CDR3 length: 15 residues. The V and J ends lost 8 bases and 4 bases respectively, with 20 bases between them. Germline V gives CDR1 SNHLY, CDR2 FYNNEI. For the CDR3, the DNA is TGTGCCAGCCCCCCTGAGGAGGGTAGAAGCTATGGCTACACCTTC. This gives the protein CASPPEEGRSYGYTF.

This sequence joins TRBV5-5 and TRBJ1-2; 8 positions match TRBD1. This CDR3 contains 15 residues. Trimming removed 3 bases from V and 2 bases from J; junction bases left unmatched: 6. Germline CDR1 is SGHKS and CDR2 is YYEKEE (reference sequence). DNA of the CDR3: TGTGCCAGCAGCTCGTGGACAGGGCGAAACTATGGCTACACCTTC. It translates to CASSSWTGRNYGYTF.

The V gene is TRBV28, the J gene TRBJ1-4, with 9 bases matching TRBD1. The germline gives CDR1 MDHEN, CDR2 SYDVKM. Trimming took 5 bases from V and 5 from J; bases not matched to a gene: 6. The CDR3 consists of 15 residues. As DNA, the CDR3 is TGTGCCAGCAGTCAAATCGGGACAGGGAATGAAAAACTGTTTTTT. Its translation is CASSQIGTGNEKLFF.

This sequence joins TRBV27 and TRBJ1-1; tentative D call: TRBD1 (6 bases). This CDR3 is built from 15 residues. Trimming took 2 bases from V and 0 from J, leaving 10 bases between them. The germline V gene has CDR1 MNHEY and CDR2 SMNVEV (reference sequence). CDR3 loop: CASSLGGGLNTEAFF. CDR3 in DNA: TGTGCCAGCAGTTTAGGGGGCGGGCTGAACACTGAAGCTTTCTTT.